These 24 T cell receptor beta chains originate from one sample sequenced in a study of HIV-infected patients and healthy controls. cDNA was made from roughly 500 ng RNA using alpha and beta constant primers. Alpha and beta chain libraries were made separately by chain-specific third strand synthesis with multiplexing indices. TCRdb independently ran MiXCR on the 5' RACE reads; one entry per CDR3 protein. The sample yields approximately 12,000 distinct CDR3 sequences, 5% to 5.5% seen once. Whole blood was used without fractionation, so all unsorted peripheral T cells were included. Sequenced sample: blood. Receptors originate from an adult in good health.

This clonotype was counted ten times or more. The chain uses TRBV28 and TRBJ2-2; D remains ambiguous. Trimming removed 1 base at V and 0 bases at J, with 9 bases between. The CDR3 spans 16 residues. Germline V CDR1 and CDR2: MDHEN, SYDVKM. For the CDR3, the DNA is TGTGCCAGCAGTTTATTCCCACACGCGAACACCGGGGAGCTGTTTTTT. Its protein is CASSLFPHANTGELFF.

The sample holds many counts of this clonotype. The chain recombines TRBV7-8 with TRBJ2-6; D gene uncertain. Germline CDR1 is SGHVS and CDR2 is FQNEAQ. The CDR3 is made up of 15 amino acids. V gave up 9 bases and J gave up 4 bases, with 16 bases separating them. Written as DNA, the CDR3 is TGTGCCAGTACTGTTCATTGGGTGGGGGCCAACGTCCTGACTTTC. It specifies CASTVHWVGANVLTF.

The sample holds many counts of this clonotype. The genes are TRBV19 and TRBJ2-2, with unresolved D. Germline-derived CDR1 and CDR2 are LNHDA and SQIVND (reference sequence). V lost 3 bases, J lost 7 bases, and 15 bases lay in between. The CDR3 is 15 amino acids. The CDR3 sequence: CASSIVGHGGGELFF. CDR3 DNA sequence: TGTGCCAGTAGTATCGTGGGCCACGGTGGCGGGGAGCTGTTTTTT.

This sequence joins TRBV10-3 and TRBJ1-1, with a possible D match to TRBD1 (5 bases). The germline V and J ends were trimmed by 2 bases and 5 bases, with 9 bases remaining between them. Germline V gene sequence: CDR1 ENHRY, CDR2 SYGVKD. The CDR3 is made up of 13 amino acids. The CDR3 region is CAISEGAGTEAFF. CDR3 coding DNA: TGTGCCATCAGTGAGGGGGCGGGGACTGAAGCTTTCTTT.

This clonotype came up many times. V is TRBV5-1 and J is TRBJ1-3; D gene unclear. CDR3 length: 16 amino acids. Trimming pared 3 bases from V and 4 bases from J, leaving 17 bases between. CDR1 is SGHRS and CDR2 is YFSETQ in the germline V gene. CDR3 nucleotides: TGCGCCAGCAGCTCCCAGTCCGTCGCGCTCGGAAACACCATATATTTT. It is translated as CASSSQSVALGNTIYF.

This clonotype is medium-sized. V and J are TRBV5-1 and TRBJ2-3; possible D gene TRBD1, 6 bases. The CDR3 is 15 amino acids. Looked up from germline, CDR1 is SGHRS and CDR2 is YFSETQ. V shed 3 bases and J shed 2 bases, with 13 bases lying between them. CDR3 sequence reads: CASSSGTKITDTQYF. DNA of the CDR3: TGCGCCAGCAGCTCCGGGACAAAGATCACAGATACGCAGTATTTT.

This clonotype was seen more than once but under ten times. V gene TRBV19 combines with J gene TRBJ1-2; no definite D call. Trimming pared 11 bases from V and 3 bases from J, leaving 7 bases between. Germline V CDR1 and CDR2: LNHDA, SQIVND (reference sequence). The CDR3 is 10 amino acids. The CDR3 DNA sequence: TGTGCCGTGGGGTACTATGGCTACACCTTC. Its translation is CAVGYYGYTF.

This clonotype is termed medium-sized (0.01 to 0.1%). As DNA, the CDR3 is TGCAGCACGACGACAGGGACCCAGTCTACCCAGTACTTC. Translated, it gives CSTTTGTQSTQYF. V gene TRBV29-1 combines with J gene TRBJ2-5; TRBD1 matches 7 bases. The germline CDR1 and CDR2 sequences are SQVTM and ANQGSEA. V was pared by 8 bases and J by 8 bases, with 14 bases of the junction left unmatched. The CDR3 is 13 residues long.

The chain joins TRBV5-1 to TRBJ1-1; 10 nucleotides agree with TRBD1. The J segment lost 1 base and the V segment lost 4 bases, leaving 7 bases of the junction unmatched. This CDR3 contains 16 residues. The germline V gene encodes CDR1 SGHRS and CDR2 YFSETQ. CDR3 coding DNA: TGCGCCAGCAGCCCGGGACAGGGGTCCCCGAACACTGAAGCTTTCTTT. It specifies CASSPGQGSPNTEAFF.

By sample fraction, this clonotype is medium-sized. This sequence joins TRBV27 and TRBJ1-5; no firm D call. The CDR3 runs to 13 residues. The V gene lost 3 bases and the J gene lost 9 bases, with 12 bases spanning the gap. Germline V lookup: CDR1 MNHEY, CDR2 SMNVEV (reference sequence). In DNA, the CDR3 is TGTGCCAGCAGTTTCAGTCCAGGCCGGCCCCAGCATTTT. Its protein is CASSFSPGRPQHF.

By its share, this clonotype is medium-sized. The CDR3, as DNA: TGTGCCAGCCAAGACGCCCAGGGCGAAAAACTGTTTTTT. Translation: CASQDAQGEKLFF. V is TRBV6-6 and J is TRBJ1-4; D perhaps matches TRBD1 (5 bases). Trimming stripped 8 bases from V and 8 bases from J, with 15 bases between. CDR3 length: 13 amino acids. Germline assignment: CDR1 MNHNY and CDR2 SVGAGI (reference sequence).

This clonotype was detected many times. The genes are TRBV18 and TRBJ2-3; D ambiguous. This CDR3 has 11 amino acids. Trimming cost V 3 bases and J 6 bases, with 4 bases left between them. Germline lookup yields CDR1 KGHSH and CDR2 LQKENI. CDR3 amino acids: CASSPRDTQYF. CDR3 DNA sequence: TGTGCCAGCTCACCGAGGGATACGCAGTATTTT.

This clonotype was detected once. The chain employs TRBV10-2 and TRBJ2-1; D remains unclear. The CDR3 contains 12 residues. Trimming shortened V by 7 bases and J by 5 bases, and 9 bases separated the two germline ends. Germline loops: CDR1 WSHSY, CDR2 SAAADI. The CDR3 region is CASKRTDNEQFF. CDR3 bases: TGCGCCAGCAAAAGGACGGACAATGAGCAGTTCTTC.

V gene TRBV15 combines with J gene TRBJ1-1; possibly TRBD1 for D (6 bases). This CDR3 has 15 amino acids. CDR1 and CDR2 (germline): LNHNV, YYDKDF (reference sequence). The V end was cut by 2 bases, the J end by 0 bases, with 10 bases between. The CDR3 spells CATSRPTGLNTEAFF. In DNA form, the CDR3 reads TGTGCCACCAGCAGACCCACAGGGTTGAACACTGAAGCTTTCTTT.

This clonotype was recorded at least ten times. The V and J genes are TRBV12-3 or TRBV12-4 and TRBJ2-3; 7 bases are a match to TRBD1. This CDR3 is built from 14 residues. After removal of 6 bases from V and 0 bases from J, the junction contained 3 bases not matched to a gene. Here the CDR3 DNA reads TGTGCCAGCAGGGGGACAGTTAGCACAGATACGCAGTATTTT. This codes for CASRGTVSTDTQYF.

This clonotype was picked up a small number of times. This chain uses TRBV27 with TRBJ1-6, with 8 bases that match TRBD1. The CDR3 has 14 amino acids. V was pared by 8 bases and J by 7 bases, with 7 bases of the junction left unmatched. Germline V gene lookup returns CDR1 MNHEY and CDR2 SMNVEV (reference sequence). The CDR3 protein is CASGDRGPNSPLHF. Written as DNA, the CDR3 is TGTGCCAGCGGTGACAGGGGACCGAATTCACCCCTCCACTTT.

This clonotype showed up many times. V gene TRBV11-2 combines with J gene TRBJ1-1, with D possibly matching TRBD1 (5 bases). Germline CDR1 SGHAT, CDR2 FQNNGV. V lost 4 bases and J lost 7, with 10 bases in between. The CDR3 covers 12 residues. In DNA, the CDR3 is TGTGCCAGCAGCTCGGGGGGGATTGAAGCTTTCTTT. Residues: CASSSGGIEAFF.

This clonotype was counted many times. The rearrangement uses TRBV5-1 and TRBJ2-7; D is possibly TRBD2 (5 bases). The V end was cut by 4 bases, the J end by 8 bases, with 13 bases between. The CDR3 consists of 12 residues. Germline V CDR1 and CDR2: SGHRS, YFSETQ. Here the CDR3 DNA reads TGCGCCAGCAGCGCTTCCGGGGAGCAGCAGTACTTC. Translated, it gives CASSASGEQQYF.

This clonotype appeared many times. Because the CDR3's place on the DNA is in doubt, the DNA is left out and the CDR3 is given as listed by TCRdb. CDR3 protein: CASSFLAGLKNTEAFF. V and J are TRBV12-3 or TRBV12-4 and TRBJ1-1. The CDR3 has 16 residues if both end residues are counted.

This clonotype appeared many times. V is TRBV5-4 and J is TRBJ1-1; D might be TRBD1 (6 bases). CDR1 and CDR2 (germline): SGHNT, YYREEE (reference sequence). V lost 4 bases and J lost 1, with 8 bases in between. This CDR3 is 13 amino acids long. The CDR3 DNA reads as TGTGCCAGCAGCCGGACAGAGAACACTGAAGCTTTCTTT. As protein: CASSRTENTEAFF.

This clonotype came up many times. The V and J genes are TRBV7-9 and TRBJ1-6, with TRBD1 identical over 9 bases. Germline CDR1 is SEHNR and CDR2 is FQNEAQ (reference sequence). The CDR3 runs to 14 residues. V trimming: 5 bases; J trimming: 9 bases; junction bases outside the gene matches: 5. This CDR3 reads CASSLGTGPSPLHF. CDR3 nucleotide sequence: TGTGCCAGCAGCCTTGGGACAGGGCCTTCACCCCTCCACTTT. The full variable domain, in which reference TRBV7-9 and TRBJ1-6 provide the parts outside the CDR3, is DTGVSQNPRHKITKRGQNVTFRCDPISEHNRLYWYRQTLGQGPEFLTYFQNEAQLEKSRLLSDRFSAERPKGSFSTLEIQRTEQGDSAMYLCASSLGTGPSPLHFGNGTRLTVT.

This clonotype came up a few times. The chain carries TRBV12-3 or TRBV12-4 and TRBJ2-4, with TRBD1 matching 9 bases. This CDR3 is 17 amino acids long. With 5 bases clipped from V and 0 bases from J, the junction kept 8 bases outside the gene matches. CDR3 protein: CASSPTQGAEAKNIQYF. The CDR3 DNA reads as TGTGCCAGCAGTCCAACACAGGGGGCTGAAGCCAAAAACATTCAGTACTTC.

This clonotype qualifies as medium-sized (0.01 to 0.1%). The chain recombines TRBV6-4 with TRBJ2-1; a possible D gene is TRBD2 (7 bases). V was trimmed by 6 bases and J by 8 bases, leaving 17 bases between them. Looked up from germline, CDR1 is MRHNA and CDR2 is SNTAGT. The CDR3 contains 14 residues. DNA of the CDR3: TGTGCCAGCAGCGACGGGGCGGGGGCAGATGAGCAGTTCTTC. It translates to CASSDGAGADEQFF.

Judged by abundance, this clonotype is medium-sized. The chain's CDR3 is CASSGRKPDADTQYF. The DNA of the CDR3 is TGTGCCAGCAGCGGTCGGAAGCCCGACGCAGATACGCAGTATTTT. The chain combines TRBV7-9 with TRBJ2-3; no clear D. The CDR3 totals 15 residues. The V and J ends lost 5 bases and 4 bases respectively, with 16 bases between them. Germline CDR1 and CDR2: SEHNR and FQNEAQ (reference sequence).